The clone carrying this T cell receptor beta chain was detected many times. What it recognizes is unknown. There are 20 residues in the CDR3. Germline CDR1 ENHRY, CDR2 SYGVKD. The J segment lost 3 bases and the V segment lost 5 bases, leaving 24 bases of the junction unmatched. Together with a sample-barcoded 5' primer, a J-beta primer mix was included in a second PCR lasting roughly 6 to 12 cycles. MiXCR, run by TCRdb on the 5' RACE reads, gives a single entry per CDR3 protein. The sample lists about 1.6 million distinct CDR3 sequences; 30% to 35% were seen once. The source of the sample is a study of blood T cells in healthy people across ages. General study results and limits: Versus aged donors, long-lived donors had higher diversity and more naive CD4+ cells.

The receptor was isolated from a woman aged 25 to 39 in good health. J is TRBJ1-1 and V is TRBV10-3; 7 bases align to TRBD1. The sequencing input was blood. CDR3 DNA sequence: TGTGCCATCAGTATTATTTCATCCATCCCGACAGGGCTTTTTGACACTGAAGCTTTCTTT. It codes for CAISIISSIPTGLFDTEAFF.